The TCR beta chain under discussion was sequenced for a study of Tregs in tolerant kidney transplant recipients. Method: immunoSEQ multiplex PCR; TCRdb's copy keeps in-frame clones and lacks some. The repertoire holds over 50,000 clones, with roughly 85% as singletons. The CDR3 runs 14 residues. V was shortened by 2 bases and J by 4 bases, with 11 bases between the two germline ends. CDR1 WSHSY and CDR2 SAAADI come from the germline V gene. The sample here was Tregs from blood, taken before the transplant. The receptor comes from a human donor who received a combined kidney and bone marrow transplant. V gene TRBV10-2 combines with J gene TRBJ1-2; D not resolved. CDR3: CASSEATRGYGYTF. CDR3 nucleotide sequence: TGCGCCAGCAGTGAGGCAACCCGCGGCTATGGCTACACCTTC.